The clone carrying this TCR beta chain was detected ten times or more. Trimming removed 3 bases at V and 3 bases at J, with 15 bases between. The CDR3 sequence is 15 residues long. Germline CDR1 is MDHEN and CDR2 is SYDVKM. The sample originates from a study of response to subunit inactivated influenza vaccine. TCRdb passed the RT-PCR reads through MiXCR, listing each CDR3 protein once. The table lists about 570,000 distinct CDR3 sequences, around 10% of them singletons, with 11% in the top ten. The sample was also linked to a second study, of T cells expressing NK-cell markers. Turning to that study: Beta-chain TCR cDNA was generated via 5'RACE template switching with UMIs. The study sequenced eight donors, seven HCMV-seropositive and one seronegative. The share of CD8+ T cells held by dominant NKG2C+ clonotypes was 1.0-7.0% in 5 or 6 donors. Four donors' CD3+CD56-NKG2C+ cells were dominated by the same clonotypes. HCMV specificity of the expanded NKG2C+ T cell clones stayed unclear.

The sample here was PBMCs from blood, taken on the day of vaccination. This receptor was identified in a man between 50 and 59 years old who received an inactivated influenza vaccine. The chain recombines TRBV28 with TRBJ2-7; the D gene is possibly TRBD1 (5 bases). CDR3: CASSFKVGADYEQYF. The CDR3 DNA follows: TGTGCCAGCAGTTTTAAAGTAGGGGCAGACTACGAGCAGTACTTC.